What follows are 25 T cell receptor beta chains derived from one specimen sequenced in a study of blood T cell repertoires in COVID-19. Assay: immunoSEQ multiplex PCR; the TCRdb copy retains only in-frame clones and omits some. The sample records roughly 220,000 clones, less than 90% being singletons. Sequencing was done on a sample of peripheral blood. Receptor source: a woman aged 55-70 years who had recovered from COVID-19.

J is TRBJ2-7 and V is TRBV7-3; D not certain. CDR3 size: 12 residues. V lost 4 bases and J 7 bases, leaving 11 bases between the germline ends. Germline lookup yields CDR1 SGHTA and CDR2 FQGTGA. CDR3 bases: TGTGCCAGCAGCTCTCCTTCCGGGGAGCAGTACTTC. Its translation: CASSSPSGEQYF. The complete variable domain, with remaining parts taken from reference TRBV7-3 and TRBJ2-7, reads GAGVSQTPSNKVTEKGKYVELRCDPISGHTALYWYRQSLGQGPEFLIYFQGTGAADDSGLPNDRFFAVRPEGSVSTLKIQRTERGDSAVYLCASSSPSGEQYFGPGTRLTVT.

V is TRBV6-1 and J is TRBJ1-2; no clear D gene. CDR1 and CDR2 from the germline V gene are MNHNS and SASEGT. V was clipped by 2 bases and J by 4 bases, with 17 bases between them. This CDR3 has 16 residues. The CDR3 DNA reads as TGTGCCAGCAGTGAATGGGAGCGGGCTAGAGTCTATGGCTACACCTTC. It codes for CASSEWERARVYGYTF.

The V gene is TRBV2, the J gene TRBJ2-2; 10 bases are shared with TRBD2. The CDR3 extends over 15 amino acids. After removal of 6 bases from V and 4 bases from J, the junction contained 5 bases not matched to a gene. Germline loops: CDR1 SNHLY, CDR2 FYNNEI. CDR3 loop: CASRGTSERTGELFF. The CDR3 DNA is TGTGCCAGCAGGGGGACTAGCGAGCGCACCGGGGAGCTGTTTTTT.

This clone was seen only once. CDR3 nucleotide sequence: TGTGCCAGCAGCCGTGACAGGAGTCCTAACTATGGCTACACCTTC. Translation gives CASSRDRSPNYGYTF. The chain has TRBV7-2 and TRBJ1-2; weak D call: TRBD1 (6 bases). CDR3 size: 15 residues. The V end was cut by 5 bases, the J end by 0 bases, with 13 bases between. Looked up from germline, CDR1 is SGHTA and CDR2 is FQGNSA.

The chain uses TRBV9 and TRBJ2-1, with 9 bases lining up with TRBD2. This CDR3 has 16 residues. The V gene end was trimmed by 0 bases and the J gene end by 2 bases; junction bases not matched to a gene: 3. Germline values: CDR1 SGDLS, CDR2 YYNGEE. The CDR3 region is CASSVASGDTYNEQFF. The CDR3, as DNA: TGTGCCAGCAGCGTAGCTAGCGGGGATACCTACAATGAGCAGTTCTTC.

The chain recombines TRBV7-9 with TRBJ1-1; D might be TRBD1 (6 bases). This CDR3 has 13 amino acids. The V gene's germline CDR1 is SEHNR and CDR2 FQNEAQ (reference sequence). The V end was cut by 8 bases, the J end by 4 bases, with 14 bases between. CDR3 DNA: TGTGCCAGCTGGGGGGGCGGGGGCACTGAAGCTTTCTTT. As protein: CASWGGGGTEAFF.

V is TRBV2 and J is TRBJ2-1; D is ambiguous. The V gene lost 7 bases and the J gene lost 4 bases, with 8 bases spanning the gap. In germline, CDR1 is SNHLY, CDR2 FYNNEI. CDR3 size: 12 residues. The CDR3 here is CASNPVYNEQFF. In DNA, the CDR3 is TGTGCCAGCAACCCGGTTTACAATGAGCAGTTCTTC.

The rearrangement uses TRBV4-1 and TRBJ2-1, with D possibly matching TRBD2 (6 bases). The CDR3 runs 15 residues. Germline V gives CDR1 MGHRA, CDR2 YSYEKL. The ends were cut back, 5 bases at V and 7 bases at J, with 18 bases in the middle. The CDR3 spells CASSFVGGFRNEQFF. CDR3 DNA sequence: TGCGCCAGCAGCTTCGTGGGGGGATTTAGGAATGAGCAGTTCTTC.

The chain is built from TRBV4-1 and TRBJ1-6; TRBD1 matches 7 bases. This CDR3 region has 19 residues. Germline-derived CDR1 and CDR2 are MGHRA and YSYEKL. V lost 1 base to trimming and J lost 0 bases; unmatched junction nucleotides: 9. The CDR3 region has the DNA TGCGCCAGCAGCCAAGGCTACAGGGGATCCAGCTCCTATAATTCACCCCTCCACTTT. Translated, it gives CASSQGYRGSSSYNSPLHF.

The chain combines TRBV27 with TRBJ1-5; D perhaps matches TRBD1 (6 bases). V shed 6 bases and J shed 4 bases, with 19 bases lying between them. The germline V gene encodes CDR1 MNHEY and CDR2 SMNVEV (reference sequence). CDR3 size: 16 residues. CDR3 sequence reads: CASSQTPGHMNQPQHF. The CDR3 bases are TGTGCCAGCAGCCAAACCCCGGGACATATGAATCAGCCCCAGCATTTT.

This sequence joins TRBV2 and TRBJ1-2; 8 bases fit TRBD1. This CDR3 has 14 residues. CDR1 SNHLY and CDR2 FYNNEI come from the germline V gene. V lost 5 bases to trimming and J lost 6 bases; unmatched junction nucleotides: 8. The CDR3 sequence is CASSTGQGADGYTF. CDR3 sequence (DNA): TGTGCCAGCAGTACGGGGCAGGGGGCGGATGGCTACACCTTC.

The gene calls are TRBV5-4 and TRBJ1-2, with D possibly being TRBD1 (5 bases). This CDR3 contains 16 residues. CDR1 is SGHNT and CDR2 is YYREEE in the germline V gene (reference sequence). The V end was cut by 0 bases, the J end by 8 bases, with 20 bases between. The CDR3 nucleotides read TGTGCCAGCAGCTTGGGGGGGGAGCGGGGCGTCGGCGGCTACACCTTC. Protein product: CASSLGGERGVGGYTF.

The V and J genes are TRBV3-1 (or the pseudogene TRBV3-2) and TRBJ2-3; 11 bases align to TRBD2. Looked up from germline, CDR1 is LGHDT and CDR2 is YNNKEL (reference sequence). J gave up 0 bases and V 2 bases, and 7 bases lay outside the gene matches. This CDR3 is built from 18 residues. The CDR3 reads CASSQYKTSGASTDTQYF. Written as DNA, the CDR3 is TGTGCCAGCAGCCAATATAAGACTAGCGGGGCCAGCACAGATACGCAGTATTTT.

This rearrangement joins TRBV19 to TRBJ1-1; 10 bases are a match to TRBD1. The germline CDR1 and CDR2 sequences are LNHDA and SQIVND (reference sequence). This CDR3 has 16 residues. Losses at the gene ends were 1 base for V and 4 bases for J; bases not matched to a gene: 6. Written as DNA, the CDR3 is TGTGCCAGTAGTATAGTCTGGGACAGGGGAATCACTGAAGCTTTCTTT. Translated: CASSIVWDRGITEAFF.

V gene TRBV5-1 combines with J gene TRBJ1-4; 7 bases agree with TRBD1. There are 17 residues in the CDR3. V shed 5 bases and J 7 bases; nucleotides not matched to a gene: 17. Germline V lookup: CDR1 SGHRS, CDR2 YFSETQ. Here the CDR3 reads CASSPARLDRDSEKLFF. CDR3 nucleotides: TGCGCCAGCAGTCCTGCTCGTCTTGACAGGGACAGTGAAAAACTGTTTTTT.

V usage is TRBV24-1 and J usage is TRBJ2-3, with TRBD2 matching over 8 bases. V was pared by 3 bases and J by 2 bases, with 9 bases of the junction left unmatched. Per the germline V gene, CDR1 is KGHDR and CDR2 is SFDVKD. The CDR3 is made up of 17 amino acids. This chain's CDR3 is CATSDPAAGGDTDTQYF. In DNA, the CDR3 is TGTGCCACCAGTGATCCTGCTGCGGGGGGCGACACAGATACGCAGTATTTT.

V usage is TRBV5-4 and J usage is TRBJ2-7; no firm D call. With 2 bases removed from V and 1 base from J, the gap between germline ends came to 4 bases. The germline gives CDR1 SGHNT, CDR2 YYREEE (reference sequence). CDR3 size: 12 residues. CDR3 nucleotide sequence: TGTGCCAGCAGCTTCCATTCCTACGAGCAGTACTTC. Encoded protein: CASSFHSYEQYF.

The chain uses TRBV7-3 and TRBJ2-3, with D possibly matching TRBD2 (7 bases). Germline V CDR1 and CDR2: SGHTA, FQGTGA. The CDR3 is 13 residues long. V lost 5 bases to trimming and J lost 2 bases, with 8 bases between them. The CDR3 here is CASSAGATDTQYF. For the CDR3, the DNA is TGTGCCAGCAGCGCGGGGGCCACAGATACGCAGTATTTT. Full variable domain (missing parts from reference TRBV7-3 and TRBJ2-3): GAGVSQTPSNKVTEKGKYVELRCDPISGHTALYWYRQSLGQGPEFLIYFQGTGAADDSGLPNDRFFAVRPEGSVSTLKIQRTERGDSAVYLCASSAGATDTQYFGPGTRLTVL.

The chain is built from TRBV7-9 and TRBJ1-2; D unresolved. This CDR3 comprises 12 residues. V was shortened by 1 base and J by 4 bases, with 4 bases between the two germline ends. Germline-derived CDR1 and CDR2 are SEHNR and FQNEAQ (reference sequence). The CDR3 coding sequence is TGTGCCAGCAGCTTAGGAGCCTATGGCTACACCTTC. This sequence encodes CASSLGAYGYTF.

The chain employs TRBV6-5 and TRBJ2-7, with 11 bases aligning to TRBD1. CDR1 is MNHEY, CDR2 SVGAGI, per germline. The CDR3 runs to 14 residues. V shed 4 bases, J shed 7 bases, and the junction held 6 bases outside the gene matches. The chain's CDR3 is CASSSPGQGEEQYF. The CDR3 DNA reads TGTGCCAGCAGTTCCCCGGGACAGGGGGAAGAGCAGTACTTC.

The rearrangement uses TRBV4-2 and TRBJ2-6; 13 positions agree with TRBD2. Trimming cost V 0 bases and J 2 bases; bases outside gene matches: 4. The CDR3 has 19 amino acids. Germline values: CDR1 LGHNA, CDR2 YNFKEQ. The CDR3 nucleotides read TGTGCCAGCAGCCAAGATATCGGGACTAGCGGGGCTGGGGCCAACGTCCTGACTTTC. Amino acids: CASSQDIGTSGAGANVLTF.

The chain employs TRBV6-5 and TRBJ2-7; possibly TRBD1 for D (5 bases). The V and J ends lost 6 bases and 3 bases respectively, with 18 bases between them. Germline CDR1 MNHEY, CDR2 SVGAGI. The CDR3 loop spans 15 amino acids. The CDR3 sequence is CASSRTGQLFYEQYF. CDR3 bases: TGTGCCAGCAGCCGAACCGGACAACTTTTCTACGAGCAGTACTTC.

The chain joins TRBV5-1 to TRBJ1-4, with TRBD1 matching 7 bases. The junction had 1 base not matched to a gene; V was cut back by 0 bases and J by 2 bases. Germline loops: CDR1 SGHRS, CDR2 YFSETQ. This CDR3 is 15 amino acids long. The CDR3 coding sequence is TGCGCCAGCAGCTTGGAGACAGGGACTAATGAAAAACTGTTTTTT. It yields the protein CASSLETGTNEKLFF.

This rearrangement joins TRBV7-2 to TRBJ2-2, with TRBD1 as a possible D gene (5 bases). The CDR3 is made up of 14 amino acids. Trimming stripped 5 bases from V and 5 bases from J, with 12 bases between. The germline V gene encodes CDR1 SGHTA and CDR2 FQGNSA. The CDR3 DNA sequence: TGTGCCAGCAGCCCTCAGGGTTGGACCGGGGAGCTGTTTTTT. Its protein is CASSPQGWTGELFF.

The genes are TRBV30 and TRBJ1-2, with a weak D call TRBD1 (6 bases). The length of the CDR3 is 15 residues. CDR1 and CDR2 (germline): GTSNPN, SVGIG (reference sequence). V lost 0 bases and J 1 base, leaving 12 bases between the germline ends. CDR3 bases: TGTGCCTGGAGTGTCTCCCTACAGGGTAACTATGGCTACACCTTC. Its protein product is CAWSVSLQGNYGYTF.